Below are 9 T cell receptor beta chains sequenced from a single sample in a study of CD8+ T cells in alopecia areata. cDNA prepared by RNA extraction and subsequent reverse transcription served as the template for sequencing. The repertoire was sequenced with immunoSEQ multiplex PCR; TCRdb's copy has only in-frame clones and lacks some. The sample records some 200,000 clones, roughly three fifths being singletons. The sample comprised CD8+ T cells sorted from blood. The receptors shown here come from a human donor in good health.

The chain employs TRBV19 and TRBJ2-5; D not certain. The CDR3 is 15 residues long. The germline CDR1 and CDR2 sequences are LNHDA and SQIVND (reference sequence). V gave up 7 bases and J gave up 4 bases, with 19 bases separating them. CDR3 sequence reads: CASTPWAGLGETQYF. In DNA, the CDR3 is TGTGCCAGTACCCCCTGGGCAGGCCTCGGAGAGACCCAGTACTTC.

The rearrangement joins TRBV15 to TRBJ2-5, with 7 bases matching TRBD1. With V trimmed by 5 bases and J by 2 bases, 5 bases remained unmatched. The germline CDR1 and CDR2 sequences are LNHNV and YYDKDF (reference sequence). This CDR3 region has 14 residues. CDR3 coding DNA: TGTGCCACCAGCGGGGACAGTCAACAAGAGACCCAGTACTTC. Its protein is CATSGDSQQETQYF.

On this clone: This sample includes further DNA sequences coding for the same CDR3. CDR3 region: CASSYSITGELFF. The CDR3 coding sequence is TGTGCCAGCAGTTACTCCATAACCGGGGAGCTGTTTTTT. The chain is built from TRBV6-5 and TRBJ2-2; no clear D. The V gene's germline CDR1 is MNHEY and CDR2 SVGAGI. CDR3 length: 13 amino acids. The V and J ends lost 0 bases and 5 bases respectively, with 4 bases between them.

The chain carries TRBV29-1 and TRBJ1-1; D gene unclear. V was pared by 0 bases and J by 9 bases, with 8 bases between. This CDR3 has 11 amino acids. CDR1 and CDR2 (germline): SQVTM, ANQGSEA. CDR3 region: CSVEEGPQAFF. The CDR3 DNA is TGCAGCGTTGAAGAGGGTCCCCAAGCTTTCTTT. The variable domain in full, with the rest retrieved from reference TRBV29-1 and TRBJ1-1, is SAVISQKPSRDICQRGTSLTIQCQVDSQVTMMFWYRQQPGQSLTLIATANQGSEATYESGFVIDKFPISRPNLTFSTLTVSNMSPEDSSIYLCSVEEGPQAFFGQGTRLTVV.

CDR3 region: CASSKGLSGTANYGYTF. CDR3 DNA: TGTGCCAGCAGCAAAGGATTGTCCGGGACAGCTAACTATGGCTACACCTTC. The chain couples TRBV7-9 to TRBJ1-2; TRBD1 matches 7 bases. V was pared by 5 bases and J by 0 bases, with 12 bases of the junction left unmatched. Germline CDR1 reads SEHNR; CDR2 reads FQNEAQ (reference sequence). This CDR3 spans 17 amino acids.

As for this clone: Other DNA sequences in the sample encode the same CDR3. The V and J genes are TRBV9 and TRBJ1-1; no definite D call. The CDR3 totals 13 residues. The V gene lost 0 bases and the J gene lost 1 base, with 4 bases spanning the gap. Per germline, CDR1 SGDLS and CDR2 YYNGEE. CDR3 sequence (DNA): TGTGCCAGCAGCGTAGGCAGGAACACTGAAGCTTTCTTT. Residues: CASSVGRNTEAFF.

The J gene is TRBJ1-5, the V gene TRBV15; 7 positions match TRBD1. From germline, CDR1 is LNHNV and CDR2 YYDKDF (reference sequence). This CDR3 has 15 residues. Trimming took 0 bases from V and 7 from J; bases not matched to a gene: 6. CDR3 sequence reads: CATSREQGFWQPQHF. CDR3 coding DNA: TGTGCCACCAGCAGAGAACAGGGGTTCTGGCAGCCCCAGCATTTT.

The rearrangement links TRBV2 to TRBJ1-1, with D perhaps matching TRBD1 (5 bases). V was trimmed by 3 bases and J by 5 bases, leaving 7 bases between them. Germline V gives CDR1 SNHLY, CDR2 FYNNEI. The CDR3 loop spans 12 amino acids. Here the CDR3 DNA reads TGTGCCAGCAGTGAGGGGGTGACTGAAGCTTTCTTT. Translated, it gives CASSEGVTEAFF.

The V gene is TRBV7-9, the J gene TRBJ2-6; TRBD1 might be the D (6 bases). The CDR3 consists of 15 residues. Trimming pared 5 bases from V and 3 bases from J, leaving 11 bases between. The V gene's germline CDR1 is SEHNR and CDR2 FQNEAQ (reference sequence). The CDR3 loop reads CASSEGDGGANVLTF. Written as DNA, the CDR3 is TGTGCCAGCAGCGAGGGGGACGGTGGGGCCAACGTCCTGACTTTC.